This T cell receptor (beta chain) was sequenced for a study of CD4 and CD8 cells across lung adenocarcinoma regions. Samples came from patients with localized non-small cell lung adenocarcinoma. Each CDR3 protein gets one entry after TCRdb re-called the PCR reads with MiXCR. The repertoire holds about 7,700 distinct CDR3 sequences, with over 40% as singletons. The CDR3 is made up of 16 amino acids. CDR1 is MNHEY, CDR2 SVGAGI, per germline. Deletions cut 0 bases from V and 7 bases from J, with 16 bases between. This clonotype has just a few counts. The sample taken for sequencing was CD4+ T cells from the margin of a lung tumor. The chain recombines TRBV6-5 with TRBJ2-1, with D perhaps TRBD2 (7 bases). This clonotype originated in a male donor with lung adenocarcinoma. The CD4 and CD8 labels of this study may be unreliable. This chain's CDR3 is CASSYSGGGATNEQFF. The CDR3 coding sequence is TGTGCCAGCAGTTACTCGGGGGGGGGGGCGACGAATGAGCAGTTCTTC.